This entry lists 21 T cell receptor beta chains sequenced from one sample in a study of T cells expressing NK-cell markers. From the 5' RACE reads, TCRdb lists one entry per CDR3 protein and no DNA. The sample has about 550,000 distinct CDR3 sequences. Source material: blood T cells: a sorted CD56 or NKG2C T cell subset, CD4+ or CD8+ T cells, or bulk PBMC T cells (not recorded which). These receptors all stem from a young man in good health.

Here the CDR3 reads CASRSGGLLPATNEKLFF. The rearrangement joins TRBV10-2 to TRBJ1-4. The CDR3 is 18 amino acids. The germline gives CDR1 WSHSY, CDR2 SAAADI.

CDR3 residues: CASTDPFSGQYF. V is TRBV6-2 or TRBV6-3 and J is TRBJ2-7. The CDR3 extends over 12 amino acids. In germline, CDR1 is MNHEY, CDR2 SVGEGT.

The chain joins TRBV4-3 to TRBJ1-3. Germline values: CDR1 LGHNA, CDR2 YSLEER. The CDR3 sequence is 14 residues long. CDR3 region: CASSPQDTENTIYF.

This chain joins TRBV5-1 and TRBJ2-1; the D gene TCRdb calls, TRBD1, cannot be checked with no DNA. The CDR3 length is 13 residues. CDR1 and CDR2 from the germline V gene are SGHRS and YFSETQ. This CDR3 is CASAGTNNNEQFF.

The chain has TRBV12-3 or TRBV12-4 and TRBJ1-2; the D call from TCRdb, TRBD1, cannot be confirmed without DNA. CDR3 length: 15 amino acids. The CDR3 region is CASSSTGQGIYGYTF.

The V gene is TRBV20-1, the J gene TRBJ2-6; absent DNA, TCRdb's TRBD1 call cannot be checked. This CDR3 contains 15 residues. Germline CDR1 is DFQATT and CDR2 is SNEGSKA (reference sequence). The CDR3: CSARDTRQGANVLTF.

The rearrangement links TRBV11-2 to TRBJ2-1; TCRdb picks TRBD2, but there is no DNA to check that call. Germline CDR1 and CDR2: SGHAT and FQNNGV. This CDR3 comprises 13 residues. The CDR3 here is CASSLWGLDEQFF.

The V gene is TRBV29-1, the J gene TRBJ2-1; TCRdb outputs TRBD1, but without DNA this stays unchecked. Germline CDR1 reads SQVTM; CDR2 reads ANQGSEA. The CDR3 sequence is 14 residues long. The CDR3 here is CSVEDRDRGNEQFF.

This rearrangement joins TRBV5-1 to TRBJ2-1; TCRdb proposes TRBD1, but this gene call is untestable without DNA. This CDR3 has 13 residues. Germline CDR1 SGHRS, CDR2 YFSETQ. The CDR3: CASSLRDREVGFF.

The chain has TRBV29-1 and TRBJ2-2. Germline CDR1 SQVTM, CDR2 ANQGSEA. The CDR3 is 11 residues long. The CDR3 sequence is CSVEDREKLFF.

V and J are TRBV12-5 and TRBJ1-1; TCRdb outputs TRBD1, but without DNA this stays unchecked. CDR1 is LGHNT, CDR2 FRNRAP, per germline. The CDR3 covers 16 residues. The CDR3 sequence is CASGLGGQGMNTEAFF.

The chain recombines TRBV20-1 with TRBJ2-1; TCRdb returns TRBD1, unconfirmable since there is no DNA. CDR1 is DFQATT and CDR2 is SNEGSKA in the germline V gene (reference sequence). The CDR3 length is 18 residues. CDR3 in amino acids: CSARDPGGGQGAYNEQFF.

This rearrangement joins TRBV7-2 to TRBJ2-7; TCRdb indicates TRBD2, and absent DNA this call remains unverified. In germline, CDR1 is SGHTA, CDR2 FQGNSA. The CDR3 loop spans 16 amino acids. CDR3 sequence reads: CASSLRTGLQIHEQYF.

This chain links TRBV2 with TRBJ2-1; TCRdb lists TRBD1, though no DNA is available to test this call. The CDR3 totals 14 residues. In germline, CDR1 is SNHLY, CDR2 FYNNEI. CDR3 residues: CASSRGSRDNEQFF.

The rearrangement joins TRBV19 to TRBJ2-1; TCRdb's D gene call, TRBD2, goes unchecked for lack of DNA. CDR1 and CDR2 from the germline V gene are LNHDA and SQIVND (reference sequence). CDR3 size: 15 residues. The CDR3: CASSITGSRESEQFF.

The J gene is TRBJ2-3, the V gene TRBV5-1. The V gene's germline CDR1 is SGHRS and CDR2 YFSETQ. The CDR3 extends over 14 amino acids. CDR3 residues: CASSLDRSGDTQYF.

The chain recombines TRBV29-1 with TRBJ2-7; TCRdb's D call, TRBD1, is unchecked because there is no DNA. Germline V lookup: CDR1 SQVTM, CDR2 ANQGSEA. This CDR3 region has 16 residues. CDR3 in amino acids: CSVAGGWDRATYEQYF.

The rearrangement links TRBV27 to TRBJ1-1; TCRdb gives TRBD1 as the D gene, but with no DNA this cannot be confirmed. This CDR3 comprises 13 residues. Germline values: CDR1 MNHEY, CDR2 SMNVEV (reference sequence). CDR3 sequence: CASSIYQGAEAFF.

The genes are TRBV4-2 and TRBJ1-2; TCRdb lists TRBD1, though no DNA is available to test this call. The CDR3 has 15 amino acids. Looked up from germline, CDR1 is LGHNA and CDR2 is YNFKEQ. This chain's CDR3 is CASSQLGTENYGYTF.

The chain uses TRBV12-3 or TRBV12-4 and TRBJ1-1. CDR3 length: 12 residues. The CDR3 sequence: CASSGKDTEAFF.

V and J are TRBV20-1 and TRBJ2-3. CDR1 and CDR2 from the germline V gene are DFQATT and SNEGSKA (reference sequence). CDR3 length: 15 residues. The chain's CDR3 is CSARDSQRGTDTQYF.